This section outlines one T cell receptor beta chain sequence together with its context. This may come from a read error, since a much larger clone is one base off. After template switching added a universal primer site, the resulting cDNA carried unique molecular identifiers. TCRdb ran MiXCR on the 5' RACE reads and lists one entry per CDR3 protein. This table has approximately 1.8 million distinct CDR3 sequences, about 31% appearing once. This entry comes from a study of identical twins. Germline V gene lookup returns CDR1 SGHAT and CDR2 FQNNGV. There are 13 residues in the CDR3. Sequencing was performed on cord blood. The origin of this receptor is a newborn girl in good health. V and J are TRBV11-2 and TRBJ2-1; no firm D call. Here the CDR3 DNA reads TGTGCCAGCAGCCCCATCACCCGCTACGAGCAGTCCTTC. Translated, it gives CASSPITRYEQSF.